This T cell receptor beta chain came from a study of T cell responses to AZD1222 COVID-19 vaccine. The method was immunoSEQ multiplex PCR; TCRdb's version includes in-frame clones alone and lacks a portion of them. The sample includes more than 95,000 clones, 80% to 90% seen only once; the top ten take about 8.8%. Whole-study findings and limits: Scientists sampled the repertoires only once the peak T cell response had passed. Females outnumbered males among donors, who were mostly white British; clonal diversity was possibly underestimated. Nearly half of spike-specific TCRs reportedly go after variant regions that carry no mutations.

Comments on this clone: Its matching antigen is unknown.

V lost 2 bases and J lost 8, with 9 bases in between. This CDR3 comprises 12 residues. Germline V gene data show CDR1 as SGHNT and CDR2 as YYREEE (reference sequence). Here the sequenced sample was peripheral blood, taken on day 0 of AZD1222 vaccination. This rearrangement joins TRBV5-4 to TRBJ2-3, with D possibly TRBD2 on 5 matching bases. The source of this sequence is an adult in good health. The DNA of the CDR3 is TGTGCCAGCAGCTTCACAGAGGGTACGCAGTATTTT. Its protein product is CASSFTEGTQYF.